In its sample, the clone carrying this T cell receptor beta chain was seen many times. No antigen is known for it. Active moderate-to-severe ophthalmopathy, Clinical Activity Score at least 3, NOSPECS at least 4, under 3 months' duration. The V and J ends lost 1 base and 0 bases, in that order; junction bases with no gene match: 11. This CDR3 spans 19 amino acids. Germline loops: CDR1 DFQATT, CDR2 SNEGSKA (reference sequence). These data originate in a study of T cells in Graves' hyperthyroidism and ophthalmopathy. Study at large: Prior to any treatment, at the point of initial diagnosis, peripheral blood was collected.

Amplification yielded TCR beta CDR3 regions, with RNA transcripts as the source. TCR CDR3 regions were first amplified by RT-PCR with HTBI primers. TCRdb passed the multiplex PCR reads through MiXCR, listing each CDR3 protein once. The sample includes 300,000 to 500,000 distinct CDR3 sequences, over 13% of them seen just once. Findings and caveats of the study: Most thyroid clonotypes that were expanded above 0.001 also turned up in blood.

This receptor was obtained from a man aged 50-60 years with Graves' ophthalmopathy. The V gene is TRBV20-1, the J gene TRBJ2-3, with 12 nucleotides matching TRBD2. The source material was blood. The CDR3 sequence: CSARVPSGRGGTSTDTQYF. CDR3 nucleotide sequence: TGCAGTGCTAGAGTCCCTAGCGGGAGGGGGGGAACTAGCACAGATACGCAGTATTTT.